This entry features one TCR beta chain sequence. What antigen it recognizes has not been identified. No much larger clone is present one base from it, and per-base qualities are unavailable. These data are taken from a study of OX40 agonist ivuxolimab in advanced cancers. With respect to the entire study: Ivuxolimab was an agonistic, fully human IgG2 monoclonal antibody directed against OX40 (CD134), a costimulatory receptor. The paper reports the monotherapy dose-escalation portion (N of about 51 patients) of the phase I ivuxolimab trial. Patients were allowed to have had prior anti-PD-1, anti-PD-L1 or anti-CTLA-4 therapy, and approximately 37% of the dose-escalation patients had been treated with checkpoint inhibitors. Three dose-escalation patients achieved partial responses, one with hepatocellular carcinoma and two with cutaneous melanoma. In the dose-escalation cohort, around four fifths of patients were male, and the mean age was 60 years with a range of about 20 to 80. Peripheral TCRbeta sequencing aimed to test whether ivuxolimab altered TCR sequence diversity and caused clonal T-cell expansion. Of the 50 to 55 dose-escalation patients, hepatocellular carcinoma was present in about 20, melanoma in roughly 15, renal cell carcinoma in 9 and head and neck cancer in 9. Intravenous ivuxolimab was administered to patients every 2 weeks at six dose levels: 0.01, 0.1, 0.3, 1.5, 3 and 10 mg/kg. Overall results and qualifications from the work: After ivuxolimab, more expanded clones were found on average in CD8+ T cells than in CD4+ T cells. In partial responders in the 0.1-3.0 mg/kg groups, normalized peripheral clonal expansion was found to be among the lowest, especially among CD8+ T cells. Low levels of normalized T-cell clonal expansion were also seen in some patients who did not respond. Antigen specificity was not determined for the clonally expanded peripheral T cells. At doses of 0.1 to 3.0 mg/kg, clonal expansion of both CD4+ and CD8+ blood T cells was observed from baseline to week 6.

Per the germline V gene, MDHEN is the CDR1 and SYDVKM is the CDR2. CDR3 length: 18 amino acids, cysteine to phenylalanine. The DNA shown is the 54-base CDR3, in frame from base 1. V and J are truncated by 3 bases and 6 bases respectively, leaving an intervening sequence of 24 bases. To sequence the TCRbeta CDR3 region, genomic DNA was isolated from the sorted cells. The immunoSEQ Assay was used for sequencing of TCRbeta CDR3 regions. TCRdb mirrors the immuneACCESS table, restricted to in-frame sequences. Some clones are absent from its copies; in checked studies, under half trace to an unresolved V gene, and the reason for the others is unknown. Here the sample has some 140,000 clones; about nine tenths occur a single time. Jointly, the top ten make up 0.9% to 1.2% of the sample. Patients with autoimmune disease history or receiving systemic immunosuppression were excluded from the trial. In every dose cohort, peripheral blood was drawn for TCR sequencing at baseline, cycle 4 day 1, and cycle 7 day 1. Samples came from an open-label, multicenter, first-in-human phase I dose-escalation trial of ivuxolimab. Adults with locally advanced or metastatic head and neck squamous cell, hepatocellular, melanoma or renal cell carcinoma were enrolled in the trial. Before TCR sequencing, CD4+ T cells and CD8+ T cells from peripheral blood were sorted into separate populations.

Sequencing used CD4+ or CD8+ T cells sorted from blood, obtained in a trial of the OX40 agonist ivuxolimab. The receptor was isolated from an adult with an advanced solid tumor such as melanoma, head and neck, liver or kidney cancer. This receptor chain uses TRBV28 and TRBJ2-1, with no confident D gene call. The CDR3 protein is CASSFLHMGPFSTNEQFF. The sequence in DNA is TGTGCCAGCAGTTTCCTTCATATGGGCCCGTTCAGTACCAATGAGCAGTTCTTC.